This TCR beta chain stems from a study of T cells after somatic rescue of genetic block. Per germline, CDR1 MNHEY and CDR2 SMNVEV (reference sequence). CDR3 size: 11 residues. V lost 8 bases, J lost 9 bases, and 13 bases lay in between. Sequenced by immunoSEQ multiplex PCR; TCRdb stores in-frame clones only, minus some. The profile covers 65,000 to 70,000 clones, with 85% to 95% appearing a single time and 2.9% taken by the ten largest. The rearrangement uses TRBV27 and TRBJ2-5; no reliable D call. The sample taken for sequencing was peripheral blood mononuclear cells (PBMCs). This sequence was found in a man aged 35 to 55. The CDR3 nucleotides read TGTGCCAGCGGGTCTTCGAGGCCCCAGTACTTC. As protein: CASGSSRPQYF.